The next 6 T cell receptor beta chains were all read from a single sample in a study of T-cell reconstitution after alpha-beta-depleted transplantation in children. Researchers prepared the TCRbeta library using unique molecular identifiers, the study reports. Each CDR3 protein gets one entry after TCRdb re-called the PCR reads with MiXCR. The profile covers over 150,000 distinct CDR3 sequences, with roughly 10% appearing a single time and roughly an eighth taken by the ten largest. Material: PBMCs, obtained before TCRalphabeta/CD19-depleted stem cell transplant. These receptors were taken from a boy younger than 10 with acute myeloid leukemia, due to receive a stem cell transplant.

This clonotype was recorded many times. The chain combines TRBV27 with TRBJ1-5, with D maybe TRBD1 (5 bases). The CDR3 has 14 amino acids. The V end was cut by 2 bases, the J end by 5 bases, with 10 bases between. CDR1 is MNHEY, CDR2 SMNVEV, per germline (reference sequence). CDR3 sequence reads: CASSLRGGDQPQHF. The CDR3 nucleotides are TGTGCCAGCAGTTTACGGGGGGGGGATCAGCCCCAGCATTTT.

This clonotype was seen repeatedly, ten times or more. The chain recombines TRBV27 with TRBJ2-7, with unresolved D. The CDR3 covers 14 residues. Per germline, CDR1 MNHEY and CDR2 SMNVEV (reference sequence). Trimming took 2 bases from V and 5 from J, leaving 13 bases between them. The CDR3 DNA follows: TGTGCCAGCAGTTTAATTGGGGAAATCCACGAGCAGTACTTC. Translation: CASSLIGEIHEQYF.

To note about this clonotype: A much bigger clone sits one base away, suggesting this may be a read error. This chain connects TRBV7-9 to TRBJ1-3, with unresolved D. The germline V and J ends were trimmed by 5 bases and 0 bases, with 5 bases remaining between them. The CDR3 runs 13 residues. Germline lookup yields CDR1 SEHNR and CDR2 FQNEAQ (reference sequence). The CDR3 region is CASSPSSGNTIYF. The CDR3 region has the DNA TGTGCCAGCAGCCCTAGCTCTGGAAACACCATATATTTT.

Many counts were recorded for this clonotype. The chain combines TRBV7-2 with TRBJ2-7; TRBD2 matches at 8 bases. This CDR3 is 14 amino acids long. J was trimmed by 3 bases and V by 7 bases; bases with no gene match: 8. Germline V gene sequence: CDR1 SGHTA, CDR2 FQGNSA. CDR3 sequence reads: CASIETSERYEQYF. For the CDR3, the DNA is TGTGCCAGCATCGAGACTAGCGAGCGCTACGAGCAGTACTTC. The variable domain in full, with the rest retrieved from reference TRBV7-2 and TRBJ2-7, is GAGVSQSPSNKVTEKGKDVELRCDPISGHTALYWYRQSLGQGLEFLIYFQGNSAPDKSGLPSDRFSAERTGGSVSTLTIQRTQQEDSAVYLCASIETSERYEQYFGPGTRLTVT.

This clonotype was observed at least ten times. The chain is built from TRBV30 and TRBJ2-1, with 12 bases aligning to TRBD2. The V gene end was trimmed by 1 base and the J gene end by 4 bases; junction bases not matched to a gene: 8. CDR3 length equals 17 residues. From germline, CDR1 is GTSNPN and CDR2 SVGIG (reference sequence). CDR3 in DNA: TGTGCCTGGAGTGGGGGTCCTAGCGGGGGGGCGTACAATGAGCAGTTCTTC. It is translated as CAWSGGPSGGAYNEQFF.

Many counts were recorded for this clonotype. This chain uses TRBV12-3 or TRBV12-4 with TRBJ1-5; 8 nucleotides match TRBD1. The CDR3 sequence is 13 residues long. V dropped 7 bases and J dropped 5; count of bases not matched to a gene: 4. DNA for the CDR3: TGTGCCAGCACCCAGACAGGGGATCAGCCCCAGCATTTT. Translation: CASTQTGDQPQHF.